The rows below give T cell receptor beta chains drawn from one sample of a study of human T cells and chemical hapten exposure. From the RACE reads, TCRdb called clonotypes with MiXCR, one entry per CDR3 protein. The sample holds some 380,000 distinct CDR3 sequences, more than 4.5% seen once. This specimen was whole blood, taken in connection with sensitization to the hapten diphenylcyclopropenone (DPC). Receptors were obtained from a woman between 50 and 59 years old with alopecia areata. Some clones in this sample may be carry-over from other donors' samples. Both conserved end residues are part of each CDR3. Fields, in order: clone size, J gene, V gene, D gene, CDR3 protein, CDR3 DNA. D genes are given only for firm matches. Size is omitted from some rows. Given values are once, few, many or a class for expanded clones.

many	TRBJ2-1	TRBV7-2	.	CASSSGSLREQFF	TGTGCCAGCAGCTCCGGAAGCCTCCGTGAGCAGTTCTTC
many	TRBJ2-5	TRBV15	TRBD2	CATSRDRGRHQETQYF	TGTGCCACCAGCAGAGACCGCGGGAGGCACCAAGAGACCCAGTACTTC
few	TRBJ1-2	TRBV12-3/TRBV12-4	.	CASSFGVEDNYGYTF	TGTGCCAGCAGTTTTGGGGTGGAGGATAACTATGGCTACACCTTC
many	TRBJ2-7	TRBV29-1	TRBD2	CSAGTSYEQYF	TGCAGCGCTGGGACTAGCTACGAGCAGTACTTC
few	TRBJ2-2	TRBV11-3	.	CASSFDRNTGELFF	TGTGCCAGCAGCTTCGACAGGAACACCGGGGAGCTGTTTTTT
many	TRBJ1-2	TRBV29-1	.	CSVRGGYYGYTF	TGCAGCGTGAGGGGGGGCTACTATGGCTACACCTTC
few	TRBJ2-2	TRBV12-3/TRBV12-4	.	CASSEWGAGELFF	TGTGCCAGCAGTGAATGGGGCGCCGGGGAGCTGTTTTTT
many	TRBJ2-2	TRBV6-5	TRBD1	CASSYGTVTGELFF	TGTGCCAGCAGTTACGGGACAGTCACCGGGGAGCTGTTTTTT
few	TRBJ1-3	TRBV28	TRBD1	CASSFSDRGSGNTIYF	TGTGCCAGCAGTTTCTCGGACAGGGGCTCCGGAAACACCATATATTTT
many	TRBJ2-7	TRBV7-9	TRBD2	CASSRRTSGSFDEQYF	TGTGCCAGCAGCCGACGGACTAGCGGGAGTTTTGACGAGCAGTACTTC
many	TRBJ1-1	TRBV12-3/TRBV12-4	TRBD1	CASSWGQGNAEAFF	TGTGCCAGCAGTTGGGGACAGGGTAACGCTGAAGCTTTCTTT
many	TRBJ2-1	TRBV29-1	.	CSVRTRSAEEQFF	TGCAGCGTCCGTACCCGTTCAGCGGAGGAGCAGTTCTTC
many	TRBJ2-7	TRBV27	TRBD2	CASIPLAGGSYEQYF	TGTGCCAGCATTCCTTTAGCGGGGGGGTCCTACGAGCAGTACTTC
many	TRBJ2-5	TRBV10-3	.	CAVQMAKQETQYF	TGTGCCGTCCAGATGGCGAAACAAGAGACCCAGTACTTC
few	TRBJ2-4	TRBV7-8	TRBD1	CASSSSRTGAKNIQYF	TGTGCCAGCAGCTCCTCTAGGACAGGAGCCAAAAACATTCAGTACTTC
few	TRBJ1-2	TRBV29-1	.	CSADPGRSAGYTF	TGCAGCGCCGACCCAGGGCGCTCGGCTGGCTACACCTTC
many	TRBJ2-3	TRBV7-8	.	CASSLEDGRDTQYF	TGTGCCAGCAGCTTAGAAGACGGAAGAGATACGCAGTATTTT
many	TRBJ2-7	TRBV9	.	CASSVATGSYEQYF	TGTGCCAGCAGCGTAGCGACAGGCTCCTACGAGCAGTACTTC
.	TRBJ2-3	TRBV20-1	TRBD2	CSARDQASGDTQYF	TGCAGTGCTAGAGATCAGGCTAGCGGAGATACGCAGTATTTT
.	TRBJ1-2	TRBV25-1	.	CASRGRDSEGDGYTF	TGTGCCAGCAGGGGGAGGGACTCCGAAGGAGATGGCTACACCTTC
many	TRBJ1-1	TRBV7-9	.	CASSFERMNTEAFF	TGTGCCAGCAGCTTCGAGCGAATGAACACTGAAGCTTTCTTT
many	TRBJ2-3	TRBV9	.	CASSGRGDTQYF	TGTGCCAGCAGCGGACGGGGGGATACGCAGTATTTT
many	TRBJ1-5	TRBV24-1	.	CATSDPGLGQPQHF	TGTGCCACCAGTGACCCGGGGCTCGGACAGCCCCAGCATTTT
many	TRBJ1-5	TRBV12-3/TRBV12-4	.	CASSFQDNQPQHF	TGTGCCAGCAGTTTTCAGGACAATCAGCCCCAGCATTTT
many	TRBJ2-7	TRBV29-1	.	CSAGHNYEQYF	TGCAGCGCCGGACATAACTACGAGCAGTACTTC
few	TRBJ2-1	TRBV19	.	CASSIGGIEQFF	TGTGCCAGTAGTATAGGGGGTATTGAGCAGTTCTTC
many	TRBJ2-3	TRBV13	TRBD1	CASSPRTGGWGDTQYF	TGTGCCAGCAGCCCGCGGACAGGGGGATGGGGAGATACGCAGTATTTT
many	TRBJ2-1	TRBV12-3/TRBV12-4	TRBD2	CASSFSGGAYLEQFF	TGTGCCAGCAGTTTCTCGGGGGGGGCTTATTTAGAGCAGTTCTTC
many	TRBJ2-5	TRBV29-1	.	CSVDSVLAETQYF	TGCAGCGTTGATTCCGTCCTAGCAGAGACCCAGTACTTC
many	TRBJ1-5	TRBV24-1	.	CATSAADREVYQPQHF	TGTGCCACCAGTGCCGCGGATCGGGAGGTATATCAGCCCCAGCATTTT
.	TRBJ1-6	TRBV20-1	.	CSARDVSTSYNSPLHF	TGCAGTGCTAGAGATGTTTCGACATCCTATAATTCACCCCTCCACTTT
.	TRBJ1-1	TRBV29-1	.	CSVEGGGKATEAFF	TGCAGCGTTGAGGGAGGGGGAAAAGCCACTGAAGCTTTCTTT
many	TRBJ1-2	TRBV3-1	.	CASSPLSGGTNYGYTF	TGTGCCAGCAGCCCTTTATCCGGGGGCACAAACTATGGCTACACCTTC
many	TRBJ2-2	TRBV29-1	.	CSVDLLTGELFF	TGCAGCGTTGATCTTCTAACCGGGGAGCTGTTTTTT
.	TRBJ2-7	TRBV28	.	CASSLNPRFIYF	TGTGCCAGCAGTTTAAATCCTCGTTTCATATACTTC
many	TRBJ2-5	TRBV4-1	.	CASSHGEQGDETQYF	TGCGCCAGCAGCCATGGCGAACAGGGAGATGAGACCCAGTACTTC
many	TRBJ2-7	TRBV7-9	.	CASSPSPYEQYF	TGTGCCAGCAGTCCGAGTCCCTACGAGCAGTACTTC
many	TRBJ2-3	TRBV12-3/TRBV12-4	TRBD1	CASSTGQVADTQYF	TGTGCCAGCAGCACGGGACAGGTGGCAGATACGCAGTATTTT